This T cell receptor (beta chain) is drawn from a study of cytomegalovirus exposure and HLA in healthy donors. This clone was detected a few times. Vbeta (60) and Jbeta (13) primers were used in the PCR. Sequencing was performed with immunoSEQ multiplex PCR; in TCRdb, only in-frame clones are kept and a portion is missing. The data show roughly 150,000 clones, around 86% seen once. The germline gives CDR1 SNHLY, CDR2 FYNNEI. The CDR3 has 14 amino acids. V lost 7 bases and J 2 bases, leaving 13 bases between the germline ends. V gene TRBV2 combines with J gene TRBJ2-3; TRBD2 is a possible D gene (5 bases). Specimen: PBMCs. This TCR derives from a female donor in good health and CMV-seronegative. In DNA form, the CDR3 reads TGTGCCAGCATTCTAGCAGGCCCCACAGATACGCAGTATTTT. Its translation: CASILAGPTDTQYF.